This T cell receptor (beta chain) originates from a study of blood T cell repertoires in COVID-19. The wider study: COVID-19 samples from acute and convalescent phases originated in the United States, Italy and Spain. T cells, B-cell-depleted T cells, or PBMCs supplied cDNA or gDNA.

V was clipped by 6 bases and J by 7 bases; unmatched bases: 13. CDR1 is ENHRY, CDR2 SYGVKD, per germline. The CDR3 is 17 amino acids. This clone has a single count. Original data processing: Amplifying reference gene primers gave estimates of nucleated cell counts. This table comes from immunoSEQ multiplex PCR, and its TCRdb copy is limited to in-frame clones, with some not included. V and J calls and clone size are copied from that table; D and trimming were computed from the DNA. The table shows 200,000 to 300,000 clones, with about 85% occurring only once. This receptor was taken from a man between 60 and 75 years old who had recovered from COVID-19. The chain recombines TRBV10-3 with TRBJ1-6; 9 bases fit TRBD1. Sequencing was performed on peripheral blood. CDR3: CAIRRTGAPAENSPLHF. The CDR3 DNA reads TGTGCCATCAGGAGGACAGGGGCCCCTGCAGAGAATTCACCCCTCCACTTT.